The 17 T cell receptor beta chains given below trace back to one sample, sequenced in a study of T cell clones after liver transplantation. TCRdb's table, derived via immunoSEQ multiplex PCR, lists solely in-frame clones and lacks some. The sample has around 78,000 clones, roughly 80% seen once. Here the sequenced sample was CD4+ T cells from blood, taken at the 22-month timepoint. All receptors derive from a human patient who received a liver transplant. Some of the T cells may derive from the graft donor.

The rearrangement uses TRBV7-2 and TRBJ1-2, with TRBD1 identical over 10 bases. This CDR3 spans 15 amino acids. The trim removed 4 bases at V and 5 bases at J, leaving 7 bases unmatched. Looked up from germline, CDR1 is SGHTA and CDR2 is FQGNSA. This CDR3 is CASSSGQGGRYGYTF. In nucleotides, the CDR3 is TGTGCCAGCAGCTCAGGACAGGGGGGGAGGTATGGCTACACCTTC.

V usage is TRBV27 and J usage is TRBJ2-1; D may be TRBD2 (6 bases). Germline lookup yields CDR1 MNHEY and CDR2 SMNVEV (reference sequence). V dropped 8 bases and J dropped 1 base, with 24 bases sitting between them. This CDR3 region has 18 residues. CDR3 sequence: CASRRPGLLFESYNEQFF. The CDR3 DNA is TGTGCCAGCCGGAGGCCGGGACTTCTTTTCGAATCCTACAATGAGCAGTTCTTC.

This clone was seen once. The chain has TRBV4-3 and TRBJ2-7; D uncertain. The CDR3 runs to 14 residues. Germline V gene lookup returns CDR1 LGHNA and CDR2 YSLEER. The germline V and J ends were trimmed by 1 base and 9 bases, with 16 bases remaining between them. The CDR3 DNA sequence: TGCGCCAGCAGCCAAGGGTCGAGTGGGTCCCCGCAGTACTTC. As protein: CASSQGSSGSPQYF.

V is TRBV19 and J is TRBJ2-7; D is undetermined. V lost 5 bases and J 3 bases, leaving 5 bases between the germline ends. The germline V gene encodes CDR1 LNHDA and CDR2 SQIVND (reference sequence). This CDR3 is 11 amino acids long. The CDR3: CASSDRYEQYF. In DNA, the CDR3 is TGTGCCAGTAGTGACCGCTACGAGCAGTACTTC. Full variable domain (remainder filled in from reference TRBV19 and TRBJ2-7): DGGITQSPKYLFRKEGQNVTLSCEQNLNHDAMYWYRQDPGQGLRLIYYSQIVNDFQKGDIAEGYSVSREKKESFPLTVTSAQKNPTAFYLCASSDRYEQYFGPGTRLTVT.

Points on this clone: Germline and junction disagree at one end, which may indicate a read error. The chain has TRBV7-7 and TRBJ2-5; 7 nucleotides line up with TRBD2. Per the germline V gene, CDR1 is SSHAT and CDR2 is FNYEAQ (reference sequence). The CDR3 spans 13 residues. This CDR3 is CASSRDGRETQYF. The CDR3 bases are TGTGCTAGCAGCCGGGACGGGAGGGAGACCCAGTACTTC.

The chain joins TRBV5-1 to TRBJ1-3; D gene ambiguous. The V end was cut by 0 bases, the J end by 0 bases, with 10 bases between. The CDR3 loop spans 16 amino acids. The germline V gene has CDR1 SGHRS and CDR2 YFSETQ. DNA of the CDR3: TGCGCCAGCAGCTTGGCGCCGAAGAGCTCTGGAAACACCATATATTTT. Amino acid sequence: CASSLAPKSSGNTIYF.

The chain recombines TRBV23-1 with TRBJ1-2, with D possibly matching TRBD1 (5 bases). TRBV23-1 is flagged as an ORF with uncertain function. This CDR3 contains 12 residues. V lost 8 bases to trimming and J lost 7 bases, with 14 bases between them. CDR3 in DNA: TGCGCCAGCCCCCACCTTGGGGGTGGCTACACCTTC. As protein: CASPHLGGGYTF.

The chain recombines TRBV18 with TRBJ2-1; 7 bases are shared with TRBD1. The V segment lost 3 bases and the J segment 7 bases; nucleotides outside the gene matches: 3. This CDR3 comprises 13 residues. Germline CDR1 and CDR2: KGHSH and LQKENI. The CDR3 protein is CASSPGQLNEQFF. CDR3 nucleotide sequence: TGTGCCAGCTCACCGGGACAGTTGAATGAGCAGTTCTTC.

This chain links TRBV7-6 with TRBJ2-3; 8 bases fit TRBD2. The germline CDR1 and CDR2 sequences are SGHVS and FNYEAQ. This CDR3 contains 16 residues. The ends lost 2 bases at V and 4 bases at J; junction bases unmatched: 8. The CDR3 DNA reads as TGTGCCAGCAGCTTAAAGTCGAGCGGGAGAGCAGATACGCAGTATTTT. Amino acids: CASSLKSSGRADTQYF.

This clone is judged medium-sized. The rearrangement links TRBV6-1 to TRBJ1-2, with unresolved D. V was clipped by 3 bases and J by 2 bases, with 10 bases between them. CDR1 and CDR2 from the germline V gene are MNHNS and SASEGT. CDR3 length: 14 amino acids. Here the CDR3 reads CASSDPGGNYGYTF. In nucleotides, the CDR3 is TGTGCCAGCAGTGACCCGGGCGGAAACTATGGCTACACCTTC.

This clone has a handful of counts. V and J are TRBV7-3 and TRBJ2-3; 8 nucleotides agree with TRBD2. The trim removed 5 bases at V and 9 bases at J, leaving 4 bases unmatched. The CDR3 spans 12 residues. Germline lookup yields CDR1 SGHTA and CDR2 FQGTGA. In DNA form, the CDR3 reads TGTGCCAGCAGCCTGACTAGCGAAACGCAGTATTTT. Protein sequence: CASSLTSETQYF. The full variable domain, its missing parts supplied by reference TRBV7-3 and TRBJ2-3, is GAGVSQTPSNKVTEKGKYVELRCDPISGHTALYWYRQSLGQGPEFLIYFQGTGAADDSGLPNDRFFAVRPEGSVSTLKIQRTERGDSAVYLCASSLTSETQYFGPGTRLTVL.

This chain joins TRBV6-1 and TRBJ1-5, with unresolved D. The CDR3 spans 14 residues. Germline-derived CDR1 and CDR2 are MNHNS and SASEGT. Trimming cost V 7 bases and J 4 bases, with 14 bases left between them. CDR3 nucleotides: TGTGCCAGCAATGGTGAACGAATTAATCAGCCCCAGCATTTT. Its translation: CASNGERINQPQHF.

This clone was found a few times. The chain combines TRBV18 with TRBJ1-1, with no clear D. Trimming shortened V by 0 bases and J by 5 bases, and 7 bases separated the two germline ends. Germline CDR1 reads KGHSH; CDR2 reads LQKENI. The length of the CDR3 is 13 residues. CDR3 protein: CASSPPMETEAFF. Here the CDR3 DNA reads TGTGCCAGCTCACCACCGATGGAGACTGAAGCTTTCTTT.

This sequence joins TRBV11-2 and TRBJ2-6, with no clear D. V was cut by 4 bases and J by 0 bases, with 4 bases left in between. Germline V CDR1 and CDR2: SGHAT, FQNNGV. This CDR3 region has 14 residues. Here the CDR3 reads CASSWGSGANVLTF. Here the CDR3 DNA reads TGTGCCAGCAGCTGGGGCTCTGGGGCCAACGTCCTGACTTTC.

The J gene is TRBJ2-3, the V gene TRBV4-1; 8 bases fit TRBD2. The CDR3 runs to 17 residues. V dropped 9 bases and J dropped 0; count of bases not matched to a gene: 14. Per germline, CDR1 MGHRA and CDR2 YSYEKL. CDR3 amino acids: CASQKGPSGSSTDTQYF. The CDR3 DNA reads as TGCGCCAGTCAAAAGGGACCTAGCGGGTCTAGCACAGATACGCAGTATTTT.

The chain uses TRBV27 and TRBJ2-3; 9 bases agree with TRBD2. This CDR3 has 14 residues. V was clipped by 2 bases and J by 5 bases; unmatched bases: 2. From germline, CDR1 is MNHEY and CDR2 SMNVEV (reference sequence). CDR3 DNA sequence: TGTGCCAGCAGTTTAGGCGGGAGGGTAGATACGCAGTATTTT. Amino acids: CASSLGGRVDTQYF.

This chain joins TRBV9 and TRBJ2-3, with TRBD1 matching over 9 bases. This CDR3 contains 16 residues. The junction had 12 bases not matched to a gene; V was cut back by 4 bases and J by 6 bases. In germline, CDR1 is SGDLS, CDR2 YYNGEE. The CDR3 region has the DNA TGTGCCAGCAGCCCACCCTGGACAGGGGCTCGGGATACGCAGTATTTT. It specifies CASSPPWTGARDTQYF.